This T cell receptor beta chain comes out of a study of beta chain features in type 1 diabetes. Across the whole study: Sorted cells examined across all samples numbered 95 million to 120 million.

Study observations and caveats: Patients and controls would be equally affected if PCR favored shorter templates. At VDJ recombination sites, type 1 diabetes patients had fewer insertions and more deleted nucleotides. Moderately but significantly shorter TCRB CDR3s were found in Type 1 diabetes patients in all four CD4+ subsets.

Germline V gene data show CDR1 as SEHNR and CDR2 as FQNEAQ (reference sequence). The CDR3 length is 16 residues. The V gene lost 5 bases and the J gene lost 3 bases, with 20 bases spanning the gap. Reverse transcribing all isolated RNA meant expressed TCRB transcripts were sequenced. The repertoire was sequenced with immunoSEQ multiplex PCR; TCRdb's copy has only in-frame clones and lacks some. The data show 600,000 to 750,000 clones, around 12% seen once. On this clone: Its target is not known.

The chain joins TRBV7-9 to TRBJ2-7, with D perhaps matching TRBD1 or TRBD2 (6 bases each). The TCR was taken from a man in his thirties or forties with type 1 diabetes. The sample taken for sequencing was naive CD4+ T cells from blood. Written as DNA, the CDR3 is TGTGCCAGCAGCCCCCCGGATTCCGGGGGCATCTACGAGCAGTACTTC. Residues: CASSPPDSGGIYEQYF. Using reference TRBV7-9 and TRBJ2-7 for the parts outside the CDR3, the full variable domain is DTGVSQNPRHKITKRGQNVTFRCDPISEHNRLYWYRQTLGQGPEFLTYFQNEAQLEKSRLLSDRFSAERPKGSFSTLEIQRTEQGDSAMYLCASSPPDSGGIYEQYFGPGTRLTVT.